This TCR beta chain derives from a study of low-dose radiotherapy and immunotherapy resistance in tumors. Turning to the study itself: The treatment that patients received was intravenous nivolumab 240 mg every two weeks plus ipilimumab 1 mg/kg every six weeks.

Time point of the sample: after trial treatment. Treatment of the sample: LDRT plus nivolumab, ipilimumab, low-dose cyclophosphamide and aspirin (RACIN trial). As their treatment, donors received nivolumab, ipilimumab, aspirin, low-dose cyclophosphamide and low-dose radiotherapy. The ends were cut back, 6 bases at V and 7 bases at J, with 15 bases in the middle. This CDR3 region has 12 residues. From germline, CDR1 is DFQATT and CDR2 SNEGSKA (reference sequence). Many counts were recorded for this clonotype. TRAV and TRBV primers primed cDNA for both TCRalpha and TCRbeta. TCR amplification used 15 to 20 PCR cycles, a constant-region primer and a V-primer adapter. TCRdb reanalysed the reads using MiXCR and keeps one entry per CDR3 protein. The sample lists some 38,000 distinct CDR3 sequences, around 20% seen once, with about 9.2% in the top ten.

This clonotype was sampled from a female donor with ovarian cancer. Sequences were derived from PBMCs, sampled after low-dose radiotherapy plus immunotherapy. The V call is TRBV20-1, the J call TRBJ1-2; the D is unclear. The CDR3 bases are TGCAGTGCCACTGGAGCTTCGCGTGGCTACACCTTC. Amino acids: CSATGASRGYTF.